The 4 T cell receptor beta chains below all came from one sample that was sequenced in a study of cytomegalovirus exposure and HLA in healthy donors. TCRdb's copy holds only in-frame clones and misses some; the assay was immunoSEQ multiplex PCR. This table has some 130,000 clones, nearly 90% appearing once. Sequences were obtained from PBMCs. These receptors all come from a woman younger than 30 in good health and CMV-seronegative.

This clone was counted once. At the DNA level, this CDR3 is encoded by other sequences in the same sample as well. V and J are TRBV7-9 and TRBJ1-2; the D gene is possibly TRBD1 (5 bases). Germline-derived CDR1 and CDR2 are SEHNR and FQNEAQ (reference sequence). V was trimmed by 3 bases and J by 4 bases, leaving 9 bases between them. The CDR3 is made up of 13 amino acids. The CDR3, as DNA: TGTGCCAGCAGCTTGCAGGGTCTCTATGGCTACACCTTC. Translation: CASSLQGLYGYTF.

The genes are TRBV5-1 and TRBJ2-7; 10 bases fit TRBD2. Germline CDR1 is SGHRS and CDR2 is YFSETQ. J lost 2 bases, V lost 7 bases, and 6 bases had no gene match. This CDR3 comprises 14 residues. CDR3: CASRDTSGAYEQYF. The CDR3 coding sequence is TGCGCCAGCCGTGACACTAGCGGGGCCTACGAGCAGTACTTC.

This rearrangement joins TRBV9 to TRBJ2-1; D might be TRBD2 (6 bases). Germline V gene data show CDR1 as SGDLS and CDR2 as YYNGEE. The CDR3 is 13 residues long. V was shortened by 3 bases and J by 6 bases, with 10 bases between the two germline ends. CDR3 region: CASSELGGNEQFF. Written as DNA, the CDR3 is TGTGCCAGCAGCGAGCTCGGGGGCAATGAGCAGTTCTTC.

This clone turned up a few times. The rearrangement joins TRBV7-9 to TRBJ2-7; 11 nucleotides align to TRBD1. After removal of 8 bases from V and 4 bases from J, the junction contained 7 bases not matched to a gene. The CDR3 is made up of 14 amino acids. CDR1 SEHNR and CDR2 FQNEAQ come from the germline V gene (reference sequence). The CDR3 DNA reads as TGTGCCAGCGGGACAGGGGGGAGCCGATACGAGCAGTACTTC. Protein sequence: CASGTGGSRYEQYF.